The 21 T cell receptor beta chains in this list originate from one sample, sequenced in a study of T cell responses to AZD1222 COVID-19 vaccine. The data were produced by immunoSEQ multiplex PCR, yet TCRdb's version contains in-frame clones alone and is incomplete. The sample lists around 110,000 clones; 70% to 90% were seen once. The sequences come from peripheral blood, collected on day 0 of MenACWY control vaccination. Receptor source: an adult in good health.

The chain carries TRBV7-2 and TRBJ2-5, with 9 bases fitting TRBD1. Germline-derived CDR1 and CDR2 are SGHTA and FQGNSA. There are 19 residues in the CDR3. The J segment lost 3 bases and the V segment lost 1 base, leaving 15 bases of the junction unmatched. CDR3 in DNA: TGTGCCAGCAGCTTAGGCCCTAAAACAGGGGGCGCAGGGGAAGAGACCCAGTACTTC. Amino acids: CASSLGPKTGGAGEETQYF.

The chain has TRBV9 and TRBJ2-3, with no clear D. V was trimmed by 4 bases and J by 4 bases, leaving 13 bases between them. The CDR3 totals 14 residues. Germline V gene data show CDR1 as SGDLS and CDR2 as YYNGEE. In nucleotides, the CDR3 is TGTGCCAGCAGCTCCCTCTCTGGGGCAGATACGCAGTATTTT. This encodes CASSSLSGADTQYF.

This chain connects TRBV27 to TRBJ1-1; no firm D call. The germline V gene has CDR1 MNHEY and CDR2 SMNVEV (reference sequence). Deletions cut 0 bases from V and 0 bases from J, with 14 bases between. The CDR3 extends over 17 amino acids. The CDR3 region is CASSLSGFGYMNTEAFF. The CDR3 nucleotides read TGTGCCAGCAGTTTATCGGGTTTCGGCTACATGAACACTGAAGCTTTCTTT.

The V gene is TRBV6-6, the J gene TRBJ2-3; no firm D call. The CDR3 is 13 residues long. Germline-derived CDR1 and CDR2 are MNHNY and SVGAGI (reference sequence). The germline V and J ends were trimmed by 5 bases and 4 bases, with 10 bases remaining between them. The DNA of the CDR3 is TGTGCCAGCAGTGACCCTAGAGCAGATACGCAGTATTTT. Its protein product is CASSDPRADTQYF.

The CDR3 DNA follows: TGTGCCAGCTTTCTCTCCTACGAGCAGTACTTC. Protein sequence: CASFLSYEQYF. The genes are TRBV5-4 and TRBJ2-7, with D unclear. This CDR3 has 11 residues. Trimming removed 7 bases from V and 0 bases from J, with 5 bases in between. Germline V gene data show CDR1 as SGHNT and CDR2 as YYREEE (reference sequence).

V gene TRBV20-1 combines with J gene TRBJ2-7; 10 positions match TRBD1. The J segment lost 1 base and the V segment lost 3 bases, leaving 9 bases of the junction unmatched. CDR3 size: 16 residues. Germline V lookup: CDR1 DFQATT, CDR2 SNEGSKA (reference sequence). The CDR3 nucleotides read TGCAGTGCTAGTGATGGCGGACAGGGGGTGTCCTACGAGCAGTACTTC. This codes for CSASDGGQGVSYEQYF.

The gene calls are TRBV2 and TRBJ2-5; the match to TRBD1 covers 7 bases. The V gene's germline CDR1 is SNHLY and CDR2 FYNNEI. This CDR3 contains 14 residues. Trimming cost V 8 bases and J 5 bases; bases outside gene matches: 11. CDR3 in DNA: TGTGCCAGCCTACTCGTAGGGGGCGGTGAGACCCAGTACTTC. Its protein product is CASLLVGGGETQYF.

This chain links TRBV7-2 with TRBJ2-5; D is unresolved. The length of the CDR3 is 13 residues. Trimming took off 3 bases at V and 3 bases at J, with 8 bases between the two ends. CDR1 and CDR2 (germline): SGHTA, FQGNSA. The CDR3 is CASSFGVEETQYF. As DNA, the CDR3 is TGTGCCAGCAGCTTTGGGGTCGAAGAGACCCAGTACTTC.

The rearrangement uses TRBV14 and TRBJ2-5; D gene unclear. Germline V gives CDR1 SGHDN, CDR2 FVKESK. CDR3 length: 12 residues. V gave up 5 bases and J gave up 5 bases, with 9 bases separating them. Here the CDR3 DNA reads TGTGCCAGCAGCGGGGTGGTGGAGACCCAGTACTTC. This translates into CASSGVVETQYF. The whole variable domain, remainder taken from reference TRBV14 and TRBJ2-5, is EAGVTQFPSHSVIEKGQTVTLRCDPISGHDNLYWYRRVMGKEIKFLLHFVKESKQDESGMPNNRFLAERTGGTYSTLKVQPAELEDSGVYFCASSGVVETQYFGPGTRLLVL.

V is TRBV7-2 and J is TRBJ1-1; TRBD1 is a possible D gene (6 bases). Looked up from germline, CDR1 is SGHTA and CDR2 is FQGNSA. Trimming removed 3 bases from V and 4 bases from J, with 12 bases in between. This CDR3 comprises 14 residues. CDR3 bases: TGTGCCAGCAGCTTCTACAGGGATGGCACTGAAGCTTTCTTT. It yields the protein CASSFYRDGTEAFF. The whole variable domain, filled in from reference TRBV7-2 and TRBJ1-1, reads GAGVSQSPSNKVTEKGKDVELRCDPISGHTALYWYRQSLGQGLEFLIYFQGNSAPDKSGLPSDRFSAERTGGSVSTLTIQRTQQEDSAVYLCASSFYRDGTEAFFGQGTRLTVV.

This clone was picked up one time. V usage is TRBV24-1 and J usage is TRBJ2-1, with 14 bases aligning to TRBD2. The CDR3 totals 18 residues. V was pared by 3 bases and J by 9 bases, with 12 bases of the junction left unmatched. Germline-derived CDR1 and CDR2 are KGHDR and SFDVKD. The CDR3 spells CATSDPTGTSGGLSEQFF. In DNA, the CDR3 is TGTGCCACCAGTGATCCTACCGGGACTAGCGGGGGACTGAGTGAGCAGTTCTTC.

This chain's CDR3 is CASSFSGVYGYTF. DNA for the CDR3: TGTGCCAGCAGTTTTTCAGGGGTCTATGGCTACACCTTC. The chain combines TRBV27 with TRBJ1-2, with D perhaps TRBD1 (6 bases). CDR3 length: 13 residues. The V gene's germline CDR1 is MNHEY and CDR2 SMNVEV (reference sequence). Trimming cost V 3 bases and J 4 bases, with 9 bases left between them.

V is TRBV6-5 and J is TRBJ1-3; D remains unclear. Germline CDR1 and CDR2: MNHEY and SVGAGI. CDR3 length: 15 residues. Deletions cut 0 bases from V and 0 bases from J, with 6 bases between. The CDR3 protein is CASSYSLFSGNTIYF. CDR3 bases: TGTGCCAGCAGTTACTCATTATTCTCTGGAAACACCATATATTTT.

This clone was observed a single time. This sequence joins TRBV28 and TRBJ1-4; 11 nucleotides match TRBD1. The CDR3 consists of 14 residues. J lost 9 bases, V lost 7 bases, and 7 bases had no gene match. Germline V gives CDR1 MDHEN, CDR2 SYDVKM. This CDR3 reads CASITDRGRKKLFF. CDR3 bases: TGTGCCAGCATCACGGACAGGGGGCGGAAAAAACTGTTTTTT.

The chain couples TRBV7-2 to TRBJ1-3; no definite D call. In germline, CDR1 is SGHTA, CDR2 FQGNSA. The CDR3 covers 13 residues. V was clipped by 3 bases and J by 6 bases, with 9 bases between them. The CDR3 DNA is TGTGCCAGCAGCTTTGGACTGTTAAACACCATATATTTT. This codes for CASSFGLLNTIYF. The whole variable domain, remainder taken from reference TRBV7-2 and TRBJ1-3, is GAGVSQSPSNKVTEKGKDVELRCDPISGHTALYWYRQSLGQGLEFLIYFQGNSAPDKSGLPSDRFSAERTGGSVSTLTIQRTQQEDSAVYLCASSFGLLNTIYFGEGSWLTVV.

The chain links TRBV12-5 to TRBJ1-6, with 7 positions matching TRBD1. The V and J ends lost 2 bases and 7 bases, in that order; junction bases with no gene match: 14. Germline V gene sequence: CDR1 LGHNT, CDR2 FRNRAP. The CDR3 sequence is 18 residues long. The CDR3 coding sequence is TGTGCTAGTGGTTTGCCTGACAGGGCCAGGGGATTGAATTCACCCCTCCACTTT. As protein: CASGLPDRARGLNSPLHF.

The rearrangement uses TRBV7-8 and TRBJ1-5; 7 bases fit TRBD1. CDR1 and CDR2 (germline): SGHVS, FQNEAQ. The J segment lost 3 bases and the V segment lost 6 bases, leaving 8 bases of the junction unmatched. The CDR3 totals 15 residues. CDR3 in amino acids: CASSQTGYSNQPQHF. In DNA, the CDR3 is TGTGCCAGCAGTCAGACAGGGTATTCCAATCAGCCCCAGCATTTT.

This rearrangement joins TRBV9 to TRBJ2-3, with 11 nucleotides matching TRBD2. The CDR3 is 16 amino acids. Trimming took 1 base from V and 6 from J; bases not matched to a gene: 7. The germline V gene encodes CDR1 SGDLS and CDR2 YYNGEE. CDR3 protein: CASSVLSGGAGDTQYF. DNA of the CDR3: TGTGCCAGCAGCGTACTTAGCGGGGGGGCAGGGGATACGCAGTATTTT.

The chain employs TRBV10-1 and TRBJ2-1, with unresolved D. CDR3 length equals 15 residues. Germline V CDR1 and CDR2: WNHNN, SYGVQD (reference sequence). The V and J ends lost 3 bases and 6 bases respectively, with 15 bases between them. The CDR3 reads CASSEGILTSNEQFF. Here the CDR3 DNA reads TGCGCCAGCAGTGAAGGGATCCTTACGTCCAATGAGCAGTTCTTC.

The rearrangement uses TRBV19 and TRBJ1-1; D possibly corresponds to TRBD1 (6 bases). Trimming took off 1 base at V and 4 bases at J, with 16 bases between the two ends. CDR3 length: 16 residues. Germline values: CDR1 LNHDA, CDR2 SQIVND (reference sequence). CDR3 residues: CASSIGGGTRGTEAFF. The CDR3 DNA reads as TGTGCCAGTAGTATAGGCGGGGGCACAAGGGGCACTGAAGCTTTCTTT.

With regard to this clone: This may stem from a read error, because a much larger clone lies one nucleotide away. This rearrangement joins TRBV7-2 to TRBJ1-2, with D maybe TRBD1 (5 bases). The CDR3 has 13 residues. Germline CDR1 and CDR2: SGHTA and FQGNSA. Trimming shortened V by 1 base and J by 4 bases, and 7 bases separated the two germline ends. CDR3 bases: TGTGCCAGCAGCTTAGGACAGTTCTATGGCTACACCTTC. The encoded protein is CASSLGQFYGYTF.